This T cell receptor (beta chain) is from a study of glioma-infiltrating T cells. General study points: Very few CDR3 sequences were shared between tissue and blood. Above-expected tissue-blood divergence occurred in all gliomas, most in low-grade ones.

To note about this clonotype: Its antigen is unknown.

Amplification of TCR alpha and beta CDR3 regions from RNA used iRepertoire nested multiplex PCR. Tissue mRNA or PBMC total RNA, about 90-450 ng, went into one-step reverse transcription and amplification. One entry per CDR3 protein, called by TCRdb with MiXCR from the multiplex PCR reads. The table has about 17,000 distinct CDR3 sequences, about three fifths seen once. Germline V gives CDR1 DFQATT, CDR2 SNEGSKA (reference sequence). V was pared by 1 base and J by 4 bases, with 14 bases between. The CDR3 is made up of 14 amino acids. This clonotype originated in a human donor with low-grade glioma or glioblastoma, undergoing nonglioma brain surgery, or in good health (not recorded which). The sequenced material came from glioma tissue, nonneoplastic brain tissue, or PBMCs (not recorded which). The J gene is TRBJ2-7, the V gene TRBV20-1, with D possibly being TRBD1 (6 bases). The CDR3 here is CSARGDPQGYEQYF. The CDR3 DNA is TGCAGTGCTAGAGGGGACCCACAGGGTTACGAGCAGTACTTC.